This T cell receptor (beta chain) originates from a study of T cell clusters in autoimmune cytopenias (dated by TCRdb to between 2018 and 2021). In the study overall: Among healthy donor controls, the mean age was roughly 56 years, the median age was roughly 62 years, and about half of the roughly 43 were female. Per sample, TRB sequencing gave a median depth of around 55,000 reads and a median of around 2,200 distinct TRB clonotypes. Peripheral blood TRB and IGH repertoires were sequenced in autoimmune cytopenia patients at active disease and during treatment follow-up, alongside healthy, CLL and autoimmune hepatitis controls. The study aimed to test whether autoimmune cytopenia patients carry a disease-specific immune repertoire signature usable as a blood-based biomarker. For primary cytopenia the controls were about 24 age-matched healthy donors, whereas for secondary cytopenia the controls were under 15 age-matched CLL patients. Repertoires from autoimmune hepatitis patients were compared with those of some 25 healthy donors matched for age and sex. The investigation overall reported the following: TRB repertoire shifts, with less even repertoires observed in secondary cytopenia and CLL, were mostly attributed to lymphoma bias rather than autoimmunity. Healthy donors had almost three times as many exclusive TRB clusters as active autoimmune hepatitis patients, a finding consistent with an autoimmunity-wide signature. The T cell clusters were defined only in silico, and the functional role of the clusters was left to be validated experimentally. The cluster-lack signature was not seen for secondary cytopenia versus CLL, apparently masked by the dominant lymphoma-associated repertoire. GLIPH suggested that primary autoimmune cytopenia patients lacked physiological T cell clusters: 50 to 55 clusters were exclusive to healthy donors versus about 17 exclusive to patients.

Per sample, about 230 ng of peripheral blood genomic DNA, 35,000 to 40,000 genome equivalents, was used for TRB amplification. TRB rearrangements were amplified by multiplex PCR following a touch-down protocol, with the TRB-A and TRB-B primer pools mixed in one tube. Illumina adapters and sample indices were attached to the amplicons through two consecutive PCR reactions using Phusion HS II polymerase. After gel purification with the NucleoSpin Gel and PCR Clean-up kit, the amplicons were quantified by Qubit and checked for quality on an Agilent 2100 Bioanalyzer. Sequencing of the libraries was done on an Illumina MiSeq with 600-cycle, single-indexed, paired-end runs. On the study's bioinformatics: TRB reads were aligned and assembled with MiXCR version 2.1.12 using the default MiXCR reference library. A clone was defined by each unique CDR3 nucleotide sequence, and the analysis included only productive sequences supported by at least two reads. Repertoire diversity was assessed with alpha-parameterized diversity profiles (alpha 0 to 5), including the Shannon (alpha 1) and Simpson (alpha 2) indices, which were computed with an R script. The tcR package was used to compute combinatorial TRB VJ usage, which was then compared between cohorts by principal component analysis with ade4. GLIPH was used to cluster TCRbeta CDR3s in pairs of cohorts matched for age and read depth, and a Wilcoxon test was used to compare cluster frequencies. The reads underwent TCRdb reprocessing, giving one record for each CDR3 protein sequence and no DNA. These V and J calls rely on TCRdb rather than the paper's analysis. This sample's clone table shows nearly 7,000 distinct CDR3 sequences. The biggest ten clones account for less than 20% of the sample.

The CDR3 goes from the cysteine to the phenylalanine over 15 residues. No DNA was logged. From the germline V gene (reference sequence), CDR1 is GTSNPN and CDR2 is SVGIG. As for this clonotype: The specificity of this receptor is unknown.

This sample was also put to use in a study of T cell repertoires in aging, cancer and after chemotherapy. As described in the second report: Donors spanned six age groups from 30 or younger to 70 or older, with at least three individuals per group. Control TCR repertoires from healthy donors were recorded across several months to years, and re-sampling revealed clear clonal overlap. The complete dataset included approximately 8.8 million TCR reads. Compared with age-matched healthy donors, untreated patients with hematological or solid cancers had significantly lower TCR diversity and higher clonality in blood. In healthy donors, the decline in TCR diversity with age was mainly due to loss of richness, whereas in cancer patients loss of evenness also played a role. An increase in median generation probability over the chemotherapy interval was observed in both cancer cohorts, suggesting that the repertoire was reconstituted through rebound thymic output. According to the authors, the repertoire data do not allow conclusions to be drawn about immunological memory after chemotherapy. To look at immunoaging and at how T cells reconstitute after chemotherapy, the study profiled TCR beta repertoires in peripheral blood from both healthy donors and cancer patients. The cohort comprised 220 or so cancer patients, roughly 94 with hematological and around 130 with solid cancers, plus 95 healthy donors as a reference group. TRB sequences were processed with MiXCR versions 2.12 and 3.0.5. Shannon diversity, evenness, clonality (one minus evenness), and alpha-parameterized diversity profiles from alpha 0 to 5 were included as repertoire metrics. The IGoR algorithm was used to compute generation probabilities of clones in paired pre- and post-chemotherapy samples.

The sample taken for sequencing was peripheral blood. This receptor chain uses TRBV30 and TRBJ1-4; the D call from TCRdb, TRBD1, cannot be confirmed without DNA. The receptor's source is a human donor in good health. This receptor carries the CDR3 CAWSKRGSHNEKLFF.